This T cell receptor beta chain comes out of a study of early T cells in non-severe SARS-CoV-2 infection. Across the study: Sequencing used unsorted whole-blood bulk RNA, so chains lack pairing.

V gave up 4 bases and J gave up 4 bases; unmatched junction bases: 4. Germline CDR1 is SQVTM and CDR2 is ANQGSEA. The CDR3 contains 14 residues. The TCR library protocol attached unique molecular identifiers to the individual cDNA molecules. TCRdb recomputed calls from the 5' RACE reads with MiXCR, one row per CDR3 protein. Here the sample spans tens of thousands of distinct CDR3 sequences, around 10% being singletons. As to this clonotype: Its matching antigen is unknown.

Study-level points and caveats: Anti-spike CD8 responses were favored in VDJdb matching, and private and CD4 specificities were missed.

The TCR originated in an adult who was a healthcare worker with PCR-confirmed SARS-CoV-2 infection or an uninfected control (not recorded which). The chain couples TRBV29-1 to TRBJ2-1; 10 bases are a match to TRBD2. The sample comprised whole blood. The CDR3 reads CSVGASGSYNEQFF. The CDR3 DNA sequence: TGCAGCGTTGGGGCTAGCGGGAGTTACAATGAGCAGTTCTTC.